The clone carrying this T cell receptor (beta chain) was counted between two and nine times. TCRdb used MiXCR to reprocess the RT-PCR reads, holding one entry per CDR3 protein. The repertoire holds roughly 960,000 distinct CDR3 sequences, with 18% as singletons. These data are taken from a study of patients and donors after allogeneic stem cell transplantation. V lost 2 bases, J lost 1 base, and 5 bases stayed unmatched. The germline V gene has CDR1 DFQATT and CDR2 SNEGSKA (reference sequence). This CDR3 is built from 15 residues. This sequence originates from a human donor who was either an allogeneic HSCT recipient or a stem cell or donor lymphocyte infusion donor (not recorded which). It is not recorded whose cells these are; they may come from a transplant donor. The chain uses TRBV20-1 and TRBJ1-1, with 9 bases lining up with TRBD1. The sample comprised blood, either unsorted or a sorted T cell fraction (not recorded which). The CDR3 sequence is CSARPRQGGNTEAFF. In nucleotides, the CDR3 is TGCAGTGCTAGACCTCGACAGGGGGGGAACACTGAAGCTTTCTTT.